The 10 T cell receptor beta chains listed next were all sequenced from one sample in a study of blood T cell repertoires in COVID-19. Assay used: immunoSEQ multiplex PCR; TCRdb lists only in-frame clones, some missing. This sample carries about 88,000 clones, 90% to 95% of them seen once, and the ten largest clones take about 1.8%. The sample comprised peripheral blood. The source of these receptors is a human donor with active COVID-19. The donor label of this sample is uncertain.

The sample holds one count of this clone. This rearrangement joins TRBV3-1 (or the pseudogene TRBV3-2) to TRBJ2-3; 15 bases match TRBD2. This CDR3 region has 17 residues. V shed 4 bases, J shed 5 bases, and the junction held 7 bases outside the gene matches. The V gene's germline CDR1 is LGHDT and CDR2 YNNKEL (reference sequence). CDR3 region: CASSRRTSGGARDTQYF. The CDR3, as DNA: TGTGCCAGCAGCCGCCGGACTAGCGGGGGGGCAAGAGATACGCAGTATTTT.

This sequence joins TRBV7-2 and TRBJ1-2; perhaps TRBD1 as D (6 bases). Trimming pared 4 bases from V and 9 bases from J, leaving 24 bases between. The germline gives CDR1 SGHTA, CDR2 FQGNSA. CDR3 length: 16 amino acids. The CDR3 protein is CASSSYRGGALWRYTF. The CDR3 nucleotides read TGTGCCAGCAGCTCTTACCGAGGGGGGGCTCTTTGGCGCTACACCTTC.

DNA for the CDR3: TGTGCCAGCAGTTTCGGGGGGTTTAGCTCTGGGGCCAACGTCCTGACTTTC. Amino acids: CASSFGGFSSGANVLTF. The V and J genes are TRBV28 and TRBJ2-6; 7 bases align to TRBD2. V shed 3 bases and J 0 bases; nucleotides not matched to a gene: 5. Per the germline V gene, CDR1 is MDHEN and CDR2 is SYDVKM. This CDR3 comprises 17 residues.

This clone was found once. The chain is built from TRBV7-2 and TRBJ1-6; D not certain. The CDR3 length is 15 residues. Germline values: CDR1 SGHTA, CDR2 FQGNSA. Trimming pared 1 base from V and 3 bases from J, leaving 7 bases between. The CDR3 DNA reads TGTGCCAGCAGCTTAGGCGGGTTCTATAATTCACCCCTCCACTTT. It encodes CASSLGGFYNSPLHF.

The chain is built from TRBV4-1 and TRBJ2-1; 11 nucleotides align to TRBD2. The ends lost 6 bases at V and 10 bases at J; junction bases unmatched: 11. The CDR3 has 15 amino acids. The germline V gene has CDR1 MGHRA and CDR2 YSYEKL. CDR3 DNA sequence: TGCGCCAGCAGACCGCTACTAGCGGGGGAGAACGAGCAGTTCTTC. Amino acids: CASRPLLAGENEQFF.

This clone was detected only a few times. The rearrangement joins TRBV2 to TRBJ1-3, with a possible D match to TRBD1 (5 bases). The CDR3 extends over 16 amino acids. Germline CDR1 reads SNHLY; CDR2 reads FYNNEI. V was trimmed by 6 bases and J by 3 bases, leaving 18 bases between them. CDR3 residues: CASRDTALLNGNTIYF. The CDR3 nucleotides are TGTGCCAGCAGGGACACCGCCTTATTAAATGGAAACACCATATATTTT. Using reference TRBV2 and TRBJ1-3 for the parts outside the CDR3, the full variable domain is EPEVTQTPSHQVTQMGQEVILRCVPISNHLYFYWYRQILGQKVEFLVSFYNNEISEKSEIFDDQFSVERPDGSNFTLKIRSTKLEDSAMYFCASRDTALLNGNTIYFGEGSWLTVV.

The chain carries TRBV11-2 and TRBJ1-3; D uncertain. The CDR3 sequence is 14 residues long. V lost 3 bases and J lost 1, with 7 bases in between. Germline V gene lookup returns CDR1 SGHAT and CDR2 FQNNGV. CDR3 in DNA: TGTGCCAGCAGCTTTCAGGCGTCTGGAAACACCATATATTTT. Residues: CASSFQASGNTIYF.

The chain joins TRBV7-8 to TRBJ1-1; 7 bases are shared with TRBD1. Germline V gene lookup returns CDR1 SGHVS and CDR2 FQNEAQ. Trimming removed 3 bases from V and 8 bases from J; junction bases left unmatched: 6. CDR3 length equals 13 residues. This chain's CDR3 is CASSFYRGGEAFF. CDR3 nucleotide sequence: TGTGCCAGCAGCTTTTACAGGGGTGGGGAAGCTTTCTTT.

This rearrangement joins TRBV1 to TRBJ2-7; the table's D call TRBD1 went unverified against the DNA. TRBV1 has pseudogene status. The CDR3 extends over 12 amino acids. Here the CDR3 reads CTSIGQGREQYF. The CDR3 DNA sequence: TGCACCAGCATCGGACAGGGACGGGAGCAGTACTTC.

The genes are TRBV5-1 and TRBJ1-1; 7 bases match TRBD1. CDR3 length: 16 amino acids. Trimming cost V 0 bases and J 0 bases; bases outside gene matches: 5. Germline loops: CDR1 SGHRS, CDR2 YFSETQ. The CDR3 protein is CASSLAYRGLNTEAFF. The CDR3 DNA is TGCGCCAGCAGCTTGGCCTACAGGGGCCTGAACACTGAAGCTTTCTTT. Using reference TRBV5-1 and TRBJ1-1 for the parts outside the CDR3, the full variable domain is KAGVTQTPRYLIKTRGQQVTLSCSPISGHRSVSWYQQTPGQGLQFLFEYFSETQRNKGNFPGRFSGRQFSNSRSEMNVSTLELGDSALYLCASSLAYRGLNTEAFFGQGTRLTVV.